The rows below give T cell receptor beta chains drawn from one sample of a study of blood T cell repertoires in COVID-19. TCRdb's copy holds only in-frame clones and misses some; the assay was immunoSEQ multiplex PCR. The sample has some 270,000 clones, 70% to 90% seen once; the top ten hold less than 8.5%. Specimen: PBMCs or T cells enriched from blood (not recorded which). The receptors come from a woman in her 50s who had been exposed to COVID-19. Both conserved end residues are part of each CDR3. Fields, in order: V gene, clone size, J gene, D gene, CDR3 DNA, CDR3 protein. A D gene is named only where the DNA matches it firmly. Clone size is stated in some rows and not others, as once, few, many or a class when expanded.

TRBV11-1	-	TRBJ1-1	-	TGTGCCAGCACCTTAGGGACGACAGTGTCTGAAGCTTTCTTT	CASTLGTTVSEAFF
TRBV9	-	TRBJ2-7	-	TGTGCCAGCAGCGTAGCCCCCGGGCGGGACGAGCAGTACTTC	CASSVAPGRDEQYF
TRBV3-1/TRBV3-2	few	TRBJ1-1	TRBD1	TGTGCCAGCAGCCGGACAGCCTTGGGACAGGGGGGGGACACTGAAGCTTTCTTT	CASSRTALGQGGDTEAFF
TRBV5-4	few	TRBJ1-1	TRBD1	TGTGCCAGCAGCTTGGACCCGGGACAGACTGAAGCTTTCTTT	CASSLDPGQTEAFF
TRBV7-2	once	TRBJ2-7	TRBD1	TGTGCCAGCAGCTACTCTCTCGACAGGGGGCACTACGAGCAGTACTTC	CASSYSLDRGHYEQYF
TRBV13	many	TRBJ1-1	TRBD1	TGTGCCAGCAGCTTTAGGGACAGAAACACTGAAGCTTTCTTT	CASSFRDRNTEAFF
TRBV6-5	-	TRBJ1-6	-	TGTGCCAGCAGCCCCCGGCAGGGGCAGAATTCACCCCTCCACTTT	CASSPRQGQNSPLHF
TRBV14	-	TRBJ2-5	TRBD1	TGTGCCAGCAGCTCGTCCGGGACAGGGGGAGAGACCCAGTACTTC	CASSSSGTGGETQYF
TRBV6-5	-	TRBJ1-6	-	TGTGCCAGCACCCTGGAGGGTTCACGTTCACCCCTCCACTTT	CASTLEGSRSPLHF
TRBV11-2	-	TRBJ2-3	-	TGTGCCAGCAGCCAGGGGGGCGGACTAACAGATACGCAGTATTTT	CASSQGGGLTDTQYF
TRBV6-5	-	TRBJ1-2	-	TGTGCCAGCAGCTTAGGGGGCTATGGCTACACCTTC	CASSLGGYGYTF
TRBV3-1/TRBV3-2	few	TRBJ2-7	-	TGTGCCAGCAGTGAAGCTTTTTCCTACGAGCAGTACTTC	CASSEAFSYEQYF
TRBV6-5	-	TRBJ1-1	-	TGTGCCAGCAGTTACTTCGGGGTCGGGGACACTGAAGCTTTCTTT	CASSYFGVGDTEAFF
TRBV19	-	TRBJ2-2	-	TGTGCCAGTAGTATAGATCATACGAGGTCCGGGGAGCTGTTTTTT	CASSIDHTRSGELFF
TRBV7-2	-	TRBJ2-2	TRBD2	TGTGCCAGCAGCTTAGCGCCATCGTTGAGCCCTCTAGCGGCGGGCACCGGGGAGCTGTTTTTT	CASSLAPSLSPLAAGTGELFF